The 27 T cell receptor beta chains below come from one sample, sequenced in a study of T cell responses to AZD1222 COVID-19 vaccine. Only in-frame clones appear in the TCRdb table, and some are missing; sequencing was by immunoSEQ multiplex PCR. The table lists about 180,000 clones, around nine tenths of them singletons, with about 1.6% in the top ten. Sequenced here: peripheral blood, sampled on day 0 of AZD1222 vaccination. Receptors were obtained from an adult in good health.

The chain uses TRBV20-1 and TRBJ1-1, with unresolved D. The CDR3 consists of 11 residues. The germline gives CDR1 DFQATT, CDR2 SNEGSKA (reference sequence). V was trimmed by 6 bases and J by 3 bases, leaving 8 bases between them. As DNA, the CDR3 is TGCAGTGCGCGGGCCTACACTGAAGCTTTCTTT. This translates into CSARAYTEAFF.

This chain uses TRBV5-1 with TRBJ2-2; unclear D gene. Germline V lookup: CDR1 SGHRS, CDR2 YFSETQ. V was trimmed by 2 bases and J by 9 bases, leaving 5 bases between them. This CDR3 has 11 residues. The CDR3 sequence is CASSFDRELFF. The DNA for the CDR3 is TGCGCCAGCAGCTTTGATAGGGAGCTGTTTTTT.

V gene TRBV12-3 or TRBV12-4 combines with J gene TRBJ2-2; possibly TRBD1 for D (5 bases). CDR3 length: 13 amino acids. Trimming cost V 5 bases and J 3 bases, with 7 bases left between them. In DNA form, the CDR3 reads TGTGCCAGCAGTCGACAGTACACCGGGGAGCTGTTTTTT. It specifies CASSRQYTGELFF.

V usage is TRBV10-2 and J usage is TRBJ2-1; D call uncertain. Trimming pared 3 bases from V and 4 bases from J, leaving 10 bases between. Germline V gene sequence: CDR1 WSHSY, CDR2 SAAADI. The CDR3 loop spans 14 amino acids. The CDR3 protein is CASSDMWEYNEQFF. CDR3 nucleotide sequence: TGCGCCAGCAGTGATATGTGGGAATACAATGAGCAGTTCTTC.

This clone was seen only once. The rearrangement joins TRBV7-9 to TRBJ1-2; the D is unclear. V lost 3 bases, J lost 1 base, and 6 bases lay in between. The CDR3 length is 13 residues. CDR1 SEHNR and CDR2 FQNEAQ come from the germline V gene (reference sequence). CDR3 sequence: CASSLSLNYGYTF. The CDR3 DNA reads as TGTGCCAGCAGCTTGAGTCTTAACTATGGCTACACCTTC.

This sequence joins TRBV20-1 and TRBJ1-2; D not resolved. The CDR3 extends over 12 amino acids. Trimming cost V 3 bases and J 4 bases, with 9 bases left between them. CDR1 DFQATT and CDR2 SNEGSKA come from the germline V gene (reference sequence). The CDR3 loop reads CSASIERYGYTF. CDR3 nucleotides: TGCAGTGCTAGTATTGAACGCTATGGCTACACCTTC.

In DNA, the CDR3 is TGTGCCAGCAGTGAACTAGCGGGGGAGGAGAACACCGGGGAGCTGTTTTTT. Residues: CASSELAGEENTGELFF. The chain couples TRBV27 to TRBJ2-2; 11 bases line up with TRBD2. This CDR3 is 17 amino acids long. Per germline, CDR1 MNHEY and CDR2 SMNVEV (reference sequence). The V gene end was trimmed by 5 bases and the J gene end by 1 base; junction bases not matched to a gene: 6.

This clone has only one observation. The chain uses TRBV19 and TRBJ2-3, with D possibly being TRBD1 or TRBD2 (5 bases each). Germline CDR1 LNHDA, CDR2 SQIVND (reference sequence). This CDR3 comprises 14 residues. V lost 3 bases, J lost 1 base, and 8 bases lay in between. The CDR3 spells CASSIGGGTDTQYF. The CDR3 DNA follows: TGTGCCAGTAGTATTGGGGGAGGCACAGATACGCAGTATTTT.

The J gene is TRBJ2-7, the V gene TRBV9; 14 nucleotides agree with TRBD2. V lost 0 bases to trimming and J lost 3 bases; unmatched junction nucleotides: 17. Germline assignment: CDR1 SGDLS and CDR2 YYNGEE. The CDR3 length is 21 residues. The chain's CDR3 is CASSVGTSGGKVGYNSYEQYF. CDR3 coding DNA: TGTGCCAGCAGCGTAGGGACTAGCGGGGGGAAAGTCGGGTACAATAGCTACGAGCAGTACTTC.

Here the CDR3 reads CASRETGTVDSSPLHF. DNA of the CDR3: TGCGCCAGCAGGGAAACCGGGACGGTTGACTCTTCACCCCTCCACTTT. The J gene is TRBJ1-6, the V gene TRBV10-2; tentatively, D is TRBD1 (5 bases). This CDR3 has 16 amino acids. Deletions cut 6 bases from V and 9 bases from J, with 21 bases between. CDR1 WSHSY and CDR2 SAAADI come from the germline V gene.

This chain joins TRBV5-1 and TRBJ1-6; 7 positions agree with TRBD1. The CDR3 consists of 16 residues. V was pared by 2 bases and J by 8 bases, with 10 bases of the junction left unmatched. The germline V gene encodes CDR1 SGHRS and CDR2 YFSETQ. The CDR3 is CASSFNNRGPYSPLHF. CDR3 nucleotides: TGCGCCAGCAGCTTTAACAACAGGGGCCCCTATTCACCCCTCCACTTT.

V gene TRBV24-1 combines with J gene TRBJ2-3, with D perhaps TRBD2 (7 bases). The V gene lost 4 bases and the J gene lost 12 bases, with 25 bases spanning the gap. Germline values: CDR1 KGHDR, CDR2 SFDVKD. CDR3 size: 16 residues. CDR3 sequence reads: CATSELGNLGQREQYF. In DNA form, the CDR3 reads TGTGCCACCAGTGAATTAGGGAACCTTGGACAGCGGGAACAGTATTTT.

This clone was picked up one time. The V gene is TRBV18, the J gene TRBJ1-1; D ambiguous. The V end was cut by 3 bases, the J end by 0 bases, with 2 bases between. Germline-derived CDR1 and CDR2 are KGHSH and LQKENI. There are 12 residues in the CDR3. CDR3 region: CASSPMNTEAFF. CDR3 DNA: TGTGCCAGCTCACCTATGAACACTGAAGCTTTCTTT. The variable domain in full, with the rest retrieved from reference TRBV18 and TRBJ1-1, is NAGVMQNPRHLVRRRGQEARLRCSPMKGHSHVYWYRQLPEEGLKFMVYLQKENIIDESGMPKERFSAEFPKEGPSILRIQQVVRGDSAAYFCASSPMNTEAFFGQGTRLTVV.

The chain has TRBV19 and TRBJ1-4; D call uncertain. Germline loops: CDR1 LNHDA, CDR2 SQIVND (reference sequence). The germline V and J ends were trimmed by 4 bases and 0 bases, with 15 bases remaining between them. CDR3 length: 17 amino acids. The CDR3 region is CASSRTAISATNEKLFF. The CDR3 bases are TGTGCCAGTAGTAGGACCGCGATATCCGCAACTAATGAAAAACTGTTTTTT.

CDR3 nucleotide sequence: TGTGCCAGCAGCCAGACAGGTGGCTACACCTTC. Translation gives CASSQTGGYTF. V gene TRBV3-1 (or the pseudogene TRBV3-2) combines with J gene TRBJ1-2; maybe TRBD1 (6 bases). The CDR3 loop spans 11 amino acids. In germline, CDR1 is LGHDT, CDR2 YNNKEL (reference sequence). Trimming left V 3 bases short and J 7 bases short, with 6 bases between.

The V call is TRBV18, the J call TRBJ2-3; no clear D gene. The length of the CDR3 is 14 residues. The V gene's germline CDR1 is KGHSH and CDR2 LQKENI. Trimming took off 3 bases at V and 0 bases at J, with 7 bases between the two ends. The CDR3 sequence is CASSPPRSTDTQYF. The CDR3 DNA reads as TGTGCCAGCTCACCGCCCCGGAGCACAGATACGCAGTATTTT.

CDR3 sequence (DNA): TGTGCCAGCAGCCAAGGGACAGGGCCCACTGAAGCTTTCTTT. This sequence encodes CASSQGTGPTEAFF. The rearrangement joins TRBV3-1 (or the pseudogene TRBV3-2) to TRBJ1-1; 8 bases fit TRBD1. Germline CDR1 and CDR2: LGHDT and YNNKEL (reference sequence). The CDR3 runs 14 residues. Losses at the gene ends were 1 base for V and 4 bases for J; bases not matched to a gene: 2.

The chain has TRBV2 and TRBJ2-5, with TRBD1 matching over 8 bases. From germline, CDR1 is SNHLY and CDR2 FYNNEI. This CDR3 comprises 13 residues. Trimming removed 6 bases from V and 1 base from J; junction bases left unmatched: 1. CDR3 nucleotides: TGTGCCAGCAGAGGGACAGGCCAAGAGACCCAGTACTTC. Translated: CASRGTGQETQYF.

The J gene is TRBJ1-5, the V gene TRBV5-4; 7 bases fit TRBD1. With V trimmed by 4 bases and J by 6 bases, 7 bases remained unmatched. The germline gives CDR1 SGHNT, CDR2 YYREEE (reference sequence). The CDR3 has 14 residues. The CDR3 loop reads CASSDRDSGQPQHF. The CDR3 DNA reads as TGTGCCAGCAGCGACAGGGATTCGGGTCAGCCCCAGCATTTT. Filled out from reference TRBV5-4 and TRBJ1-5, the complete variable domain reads ETGVTQSPTHLIKTRGQQVTLRCSSQSGHNTVSWYQQALGQGPQFIFQYYREEENGRGNFPPRFSGLQFPNYSSELNVNALELDDSALYLCASSDRDSGQPQHFGDGTRLSIL.

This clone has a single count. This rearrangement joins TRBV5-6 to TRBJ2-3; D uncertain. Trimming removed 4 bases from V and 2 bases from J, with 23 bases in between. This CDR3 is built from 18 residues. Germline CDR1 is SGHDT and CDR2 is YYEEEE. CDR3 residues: CASSAGLVLLINTDTQYF. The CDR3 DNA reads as TGTGCCAGCAGCGCCGGGCTCGTCCTACTTATTAACACAGATACGCAGTATTTT.

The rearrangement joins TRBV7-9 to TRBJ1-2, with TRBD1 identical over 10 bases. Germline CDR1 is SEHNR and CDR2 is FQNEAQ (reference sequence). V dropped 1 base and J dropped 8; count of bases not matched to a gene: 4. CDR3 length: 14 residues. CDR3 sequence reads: CASSLGQGAEGYTF. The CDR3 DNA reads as TGTGCCAGCAGCTTAGGACAGGGGGCTGAAGGCTACACCTTC.

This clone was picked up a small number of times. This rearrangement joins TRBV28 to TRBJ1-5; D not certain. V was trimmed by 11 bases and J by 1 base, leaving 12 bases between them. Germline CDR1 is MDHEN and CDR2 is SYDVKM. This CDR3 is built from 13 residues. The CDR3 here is CAGSEGSNQPQHF. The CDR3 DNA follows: TGTGCCGGATCCGAAGGGAGCAATCAGCCCCAGCATTTT.

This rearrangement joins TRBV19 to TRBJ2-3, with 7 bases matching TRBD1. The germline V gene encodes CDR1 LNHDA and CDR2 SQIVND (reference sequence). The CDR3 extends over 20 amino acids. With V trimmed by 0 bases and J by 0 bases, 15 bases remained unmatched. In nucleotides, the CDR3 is TGTGCCAGTAGTATAGATTTCGGGACAGCGATTTCCTCTAGCACAGATACGCAGTATTTT. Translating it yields CASSIDFGTAISSSTDTQYF.

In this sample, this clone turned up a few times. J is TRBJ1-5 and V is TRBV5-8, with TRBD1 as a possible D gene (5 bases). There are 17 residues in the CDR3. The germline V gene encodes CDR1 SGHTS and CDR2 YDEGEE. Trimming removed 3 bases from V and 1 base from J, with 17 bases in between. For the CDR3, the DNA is TGTGCCAGCAGCTCCCGTGACCGGGGGTTCAGCAATCAGCCCCAGCATTTT. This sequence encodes CASSSRDRGFSNQPQHF.

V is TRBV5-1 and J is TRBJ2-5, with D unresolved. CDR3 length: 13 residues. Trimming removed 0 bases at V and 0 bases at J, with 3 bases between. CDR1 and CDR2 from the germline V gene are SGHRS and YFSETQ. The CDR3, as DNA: TGCGCCAGCAGCTTGGGCGACCAAGAGACCCAGTACTTC. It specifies CASSLGDQETQYF.

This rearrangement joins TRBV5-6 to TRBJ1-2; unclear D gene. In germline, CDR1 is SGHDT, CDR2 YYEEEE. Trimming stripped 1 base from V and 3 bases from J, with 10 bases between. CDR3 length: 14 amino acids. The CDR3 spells CASSLRTLDYGYTF. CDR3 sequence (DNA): TGTGCCAGCAGCTTGCGGACGCTCGACTATGGCTACACCTTC. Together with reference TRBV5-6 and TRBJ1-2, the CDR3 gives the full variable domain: DAGVTQSPTHLIKTRGQQVTLRCSPKSGHDTVSWYQQALGQGPQFIFQYYEEEERQRGNFPDRFSGHQFPNYSSELNVNALLLGDSALYLCASSLRTLDYGYTFGSGTRLTVV.

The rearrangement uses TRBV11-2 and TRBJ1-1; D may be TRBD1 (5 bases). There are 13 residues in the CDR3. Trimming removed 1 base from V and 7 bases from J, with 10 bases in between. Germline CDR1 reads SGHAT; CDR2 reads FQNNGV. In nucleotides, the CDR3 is TGTGCCAGCAGCTTAGGGACATACTTTGAAGCTTTCTTT. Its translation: CASSLGTYFEAFF.